Presented here are 28 T cell receptor beta chains from one specimen sequenced in a study of long-term antiretroviral therapy in people with HIV. This was the immunoSEQ v3.0 assay at survey level. This table comes from immunoSEQ multiplex PCR, and its TCRdb copy is limited to in-frame clones, with some not included. The sample gives about 33,000 clones, roughly 97% of which show up once; 2.9% is in the top ten. The sequencing used unsorted PBMCs, collected 6.9 years after starting antiretroviral therapy. These receptors were obtained from a man aged 25-45 years with HIV.

The rearrangement joins TRBV4-2 to TRBJ1-1; D not resolved. The V end was cut by 0 bases, the J end by 3 bases, with 8 bases between. The CDR3 is made up of 14 amino acids. Looked up from germline, CDR1 is LGHNA and CDR2 is YNFKEQ. CDR3 coding DNA: TGTGCCAGCAGCCAAGATTCGGGATACACTGAAGCTTTCTTT. Amino acid sequence: CASSQDSGYTEAFF.

This chain uses TRBV7-8 with TRBJ2-2; 8 bases are a match to TRBD1. The V gene end was trimmed by 5 bases and the J gene end by 7 bases; junction bases not matched to a gene: 15. Germline CDR1 SGHVS, CDR2 FQNEAQ. This CDR3 comprises 17 residues. CDR3 protein: CASSQNIPGGAGGELFF. The CDR3 region has the DNA TGTGCCAGCAGCCAAAACATACCAGGGGGCGCGGGCGGGGAGCTGTTTTTT.

The CDR3 is CASSQFRGGTYTQYF. The CDR3 DNA sequence: TGTGCCAGCAGCCAGTTCCGGGGGGGCACGTATACGCAGTATTTT. The chain uses TRBV4-2 and TRBJ2-3; the match to TRBD2 covers 8 bases. Germline CDR1 LGHNA, CDR2 YNFKEQ. The J segment lost 7 bases and the V segment lost 3 bases, leaving 9 bases of the junction unmatched. The CDR3 is 15 amino acids.

The genes are TRBV30 and TRBJ2-7; tentative D call: TRBD2 (5 bases). Trimming cost V 0 bases and J 4 bases, with 13 bases left between them. This CDR3 region has 14 residues. Germline CDR1 GTSNPN, CDR2 SVGIG (reference sequence). The CDR3 protein is CAWSVQSGKYEQYF. The CDR3 DNA follows: TGTGCCTGGAGTGTACAGTCGGGGAAGTACGAGCAGTACTTC.

V and J are TRBV28 and TRBJ2-3; no clear D gene. The germline V gene has CDR1 MDHEN and CDR2 SYDVKM. CDR3 length equals 15 residues. V lost 7 bases to trimming and J lost 0 bases, with 14 bases between them. DNA of the CDR3: TGTGCCAGCATAGGAGCGCCACCCAGCACAGATACGCAGTATTTT. This translates into CASIGAPPSTDTQYF.

This chain uses TRBV6-5 with TRBJ1-1; D call uncertain. Between the trimmed V and J ends, which lost 5 bases and 2 bases, there was a span of 9 bases. Germline loops: CDR1 MNHEY, CDR2 SVGAGI. The CDR3 runs to 13 residues. CDR3 coding DNA: TGTGCCAGCAGTCGCGATAAAAACACTGAAGCTTTCTTT. Its protein product is CASSRDKNTEAFF.

The V and J genes are TRBV5-6 and TRBJ1-1, with 7 bases fitting TRBD1. Germline values: CDR1 SGHDT, CDR2 YYEEEE. The V gene end was trimmed by 4 bases and the J gene end by 0 bases; junction bases not matched to a gene: 9. The CDR3 spans 16 residues. The CDR3 sequence: CASSPIHGTVNTEAFF. The CDR3 coding sequence is TGTGCCAGCAGCCCAATCCACGGGACAGTGAACACTGAAGCTTTCTTT.

The chain combines TRBV5-8 with TRBJ2-3, with TRBD2 identical over 13 bases. The germline V gene encodes CDR1 SGHTS and CDR2 YDEGEE. Trimming removed 0 bases from V and 6 bases from J; junction bases left unmatched: 4. The CDR3 is made up of 16 amino acids. This chain's CDR3 is CASSLAELAGGDTQYF. The CDR3 DNA sequence: TGTGCCAGCAGCTTGGCGGAACTAGCGGGAGGGGATACGCAGTATTTT.

The chain couples TRBV5-1 to TRBJ1-2; 7 nucleotides line up with TRBD1. After removal of 4 bases from V and 4 bases from J, the junction contained 4 bases not matched to a gene. The CDR3 length is 13 residues. CDR1 SGHRS and CDR2 YFSETQ come from the germline V gene. The CDR3 nucleotides read TGCGCCAGCAGCAGAGGGGACAGCTATGGCTACACCTTC. Protein: CASSRGDSYGYTF.

The chain combines TRBV19 with TRBJ2-2, with D tentatively TRBD1 or TRBD2 (6 bases each). Germline values: CDR1 LNHDA, CDR2 SQIVND (reference sequence). The CDR3 loop spans 15 amino acids. Trimming shortened V by 1 base and J by 3 bases, and 9 bases separated the two germline ends. The CDR3 sequence is CASSIVGGYTGELFF. The CDR3, as DNA: TGTGCCAGTAGTATAGTGGGGGGCTACACCGGGGAGCTGTTTTTT.

The gene calls are TRBV6-4 and TRBJ1-5; the D is unclear. Looked up from germline, CDR1 is MRHNA and CDR2 is SNTAGT. The V and J ends lost 0 bases and 2 bases respectively, with 23 bases between them. The CDR3 consists of 20 residues. CDR3 sequence reads: CASSDSEDGRHLARNQPQHF. The CDR3 DNA reads as TGTGCCAGCAGTGACTCTGAAGACGGCCGGCACCTAGCTCGCAATCAGCCCCAGCATTTT.

V gene TRBV4-2 combines with J gene TRBJ2-2; 11 bases align to TRBD2. With V trimmed by 0 bases and J by 4 bases, 4 bases remained unmatched. Germline lookup yields CDR1 LGHNA and CDR2 YNFKEQ. This CDR3 is 17 amino acids long. The CDR3 coding sequence is TGTGCCAGCAGCCAAGACGTGACTAGCGGGGTCACCGGGGAGCTGTTTTTT. This sequence encodes CASSQDVTSGVTGELFF.

V is TRBV18 and J is TRBJ2-7; D possibly uses TRBD1 or TRBD2 (5 bases each). The CDR3 is 13 amino acids. Trimming removed 4 bases at V and 4 bases at J, with 11 bases between. Germline CDR1 KGHSH, CDR2 LQKENI. CDR3 residues: CASSLRDEYEQYF. The CDR3 nucleotides are TGTGCCAGCTCACTCCGGGACGAATACGAGCAGTACTTC.

The genes are TRBV5-6 and TRBJ2-1; 7 bases are a match to TRBD2. The germline CDR1 and CDR2 sequences are SGHDT and YYEEEE. The trim removed 3 bases at V and 4 bases at J, leaving 7 bases unmatched. The CDR3 is 15 residues long. Written as DNA, the CDR3 is TGTGCCAGCAGCTCTGGGGGGGGACTATACAATGAGCAGTTCTTC. Translation: CASSSGGGLYNEQFF. The complete variable domain, with remaining parts taken from reference TRBV5-6 and TRBJ2-1, reads DAGVTQSPTHLIKTRGQQVTLRCSPKSGHDTVSWYQQALGQGPQFIFQYYEEEERQRGNFPDRFSGHQFPNYSSELNVNALLLGDSALYLCASSSGGGLYNEQFFGPGTRLTVL.

V and J are TRBV27 and TRBJ1-2; 8 positions agree with TRBD1. J was trimmed by 6 bases and V by 7 bases; bases with no gene match: 10. CDR3 size: 14 residues. In germline, CDR1 is MNHEY, CDR2 SMNVEV (reference sequence). The CDR3 reads CASKSVTGVDGYTF. The CDR3 bases are TGTGCCAGCAAGTCGGTGACAGGGGTCGATGGCTACACCTTC.

This clone occurred once. This chain uses TRBV19 with TRBJ1-3; unclear D gene. The germline V and J ends were trimmed by 7 bases and 0 bases, with 13 bases remaining between them. The germline V gene has CDR1 LNHDA and CDR2 SQIVND (reference sequence). This CDR3 has 15 residues. CDR3 loop: CASNKGLSSGNTIYF. CDR3 bases: TGTGCCAGTAACAAGGGATTGAGCTCTGGAAACACCATATATTTT.

The rearrangement joins TRBV15 to TRBJ2-2, with 9 bases aligning to TRBD1. V was clipped by 5 bases and J by 1 base; unmatched bases: 5. Germline-derived CDR1 and CDR2 are LNHNV and YYDKDF (reference sequence). This CDR3 spans 16 amino acids. The chain's CDR3 is CATSPDRGLNTGELFF. As DNA, the CDR3 is TGTGCCACCAGCCCGGACAGGGGATTGAACACCGGGGAGCTGTTTTTT.

The rearrangement uses TRBV29-1 and TRBJ1-1; D is unresolved. The length of the CDR3 is 12 residues. The germline gives CDR1 SQVTM, CDR2 ANQGSEA. CDR3 in DNA: TGCACCGCGGAGGAGGGGAACACTGAAGCTTTCTTT. The encoded protein is CTAEEGNTEAFF.

V is TRBV19 and J is TRBJ2-7, with D unclear. CDR3 size: 13 residues. The germline CDR1 and CDR2 sequences are LNHDA and SQIVND (reference sequence). Trimming took off 6 bases at V and 2 bases at J, with 11 bases between the two ends. The CDR3 DNA sequence: TGTGCCAGTAGCAAACAGATTCCCTACGAGCAGTACTTC. Translation: CASSKQIPYEQYF.

The chain employs TRBV7-6 and TRBJ2-1; tentative D call: TRBD2 (6 bases). This CDR3 comprises 17 residues. Germline loops: CDR1 SGHVS, CDR2 FNYEAQ. Deletions cut 4 bases from V and 0 bases from J, with 16 bases between. CDR3 DNA: TGTGCCAGCAGCTCGGGGACGGGAGAAAGCTCCTACAATGAGCAGTTCTTC. It specifies CASSSGTGESSYNEQFF.

CDR3 amino acids: CASSYTSGSNEQFF. The CDR3 nucleotides are TGTGCCAGCAGTTATACTAGCGGGAGTAATGAGCAGTTCTTC. The chain is built from TRBV6-5 and TRBJ2-1; 11 bases fit TRBD2. There are 14 residues in the CDR3. V shed 3 bases and J 7 bases; nucleotides not matched to a gene: 2. Germline V lookup: CDR1 MNHEY, CDR2 SVGAGI.

V usage is TRBV30 and J usage is TRBJ1-1, with D tentatively TRBD1 (6 bases). With 2 bases removed from V and 4 bases from J, the gap between germline ends came to 11 bases. CDR3 length: 13 residues. Germline loops: CDR1 GTSNPN, CDR2 SVGIG (reference sequence). CDR3 sequence: CAWSWGPGTEAFF. The CDR3 region has the DNA TGTGCCTGGAGTTGGGGGCCGGGCACTGAAGCTTTCTTT.

The chain carries TRBV27 and TRBJ2-7; D is perhaps TRBD1 (6 bases). From germline, CDR1 is MNHEY and CDR2 SMNVEV (reference sequence). V was trimmed by 5 bases and J by 7 bases, leaving 18 bases between them. CDR3 length equals 14 residues. CDR3 sequence: CASSVRQAVEEQYF. CDR3 sequence (DNA): TGTGCCAGCAGTGTCAGACAGGCCGTGGAGGAGCAGTACTTC.

This chain uses TRBV14 with TRBJ1-2; D remains unclear. Trimming cost V 5 bases and J 4 bases, with 20 bases left between them. Germline CDR1 is SGHDN and CDR2 is FVKESK. CDR3 size: 16 residues. The DNA for the CDR3 is TGTGCCAGCAGCTTTTCGCCTGACCCGGGCGGCTATGGCTACACCTTC. Its translation is CASSFSPDPGGYGYTF. The full variable domain, rest sourced from reference TRBV14 and TRBJ1-2, is EAGVTQFPSHSVIEKGQTVTLRCDPISGHDNLYWYRRVMGKEIKFLLHFVKESKQDESGMPNNRFLAERTGGTYSTLKVQPAELEDSGVYFCASSFSPDPGGYGYTFGSGTRLTVV.

The gene calls are TRBV4-3 and TRBJ1-5; unclear D gene. Trimming removed 0 bases at V and 0 bases at J, with 9 bases between. This CDR3 contains 16 residues. The germline V gene has CDR1 LGHNA and CDR2 YSLEER. In DNA, the CDR3 is TGCGCCAGCAGCCAAGATTGGTCAGTTAGCAATCAGCCCCAGCATTTT. Amino acids: CASSQDWSVSNQPQHF.

The chain joins TRBV6-4 to TRBJ1-3; the D is unclear. V was cut by 6 bases and J by 0 bases, with 12 bases left in between. The CDR3 runs to 15 residues. CDR1 is MRHNA, CDR2 SNTAGT, per germline. DNA for the CDR3: TGTGCCAGCAGGAGGACTGCAGACTCTGGAAACACCATATATTTT. It translates to CASRRTADSGNTIYF.

The chain carries TRBV15 and TRBJ2-2, with D maybe TRBD1 (5 bases). The CDR3 extends over 15 amino acids. The V and J ends lost 3 bases and 3 bases respectively, with 11 bases between them. The V gene's germline CDR1 is LNHNV and CDR2 YYDKDF (reference sequence). The CDR3 loop reads CATSSDNRYTGELFF. As DNA, the CDR3 is TGTGCCACCAGCAGCGATAACAGGTACACCGGGGAGCTGTTTTTT.

The chain couples TRBV19 to TRBJ1-5; 7 bases are a match to TRBD1. The CDR3 length is 14 residues. Germline trimming cut 5 bases from V and 1 base from J; bases unmatched to any gene: 2. Germline CDR1 LNHDA, CDR2 SQIVND (reference sequence). CDR3 region: CASSPQGSNQPQHF. Written as DNA, the CDR3 is TGTGCCAGTAGTCCACAGGGGAGCAATCAGCCCCAGCATTTT.